The 23 T cell receptor beta chains below come from one sample, sequenced in a study of human T cells and chemical hapten exposure. The time point: healthy volunteer bleed at 6 weeks. Someone pulled total RNA out of unfractionated whole blood. TCRdb passed the RACE reads through MiXCR, listing each CDR3 protein once. The sample consists of around 80,000 distinct CDR3 sequences, over 8.5% of them appearing once. The source material was whole blood. Every receptor here comes from a male donor in good health. Some clones in this sample may be carry-over from other donors' samples.

In its sample, this clonotype was seen a few times. V gene TRBV27 combines with J gene TRBJ1-5; TRBD1 matches 12 bases. The germline V gene has CDR1 MNHEY and CDR2 SMNVEV (reference sequence). The CDR3 totals 17 residues. After removal of 2 bases from V and 6 bases from J, the junction contained 8 bases not matched to a gene. The CDR3: CASSLRGGTGGVQPQHF. The DNA for the CDR3 is TGTGCCAGCAGTTTAAGGGGGGGGACAGGGGGCGTTCAGCCCCAGCATTTT.

This chain links TRBV5-1 with TRBJ2-6; D call uncertain. Trimming cost V 0 bases and J 2 bases, with 3 bases left between them. This CDR3 is built from 14 residues. From germline, CDR1 is SGHRS and CDR2 YFSETQ. CDR3: CASSLDPGANVLTF. CDR3 nucleotide sequence: TGCGCCAGCAGCTTGGATCCTGGGGCCAACGTCCTGACTTTC.

The rearrangement links TRBV7-9 to TRBJ2-3; 10 bases fit TRBD2. The CDR3 has 19 amino acids. Germline assignment: CDR1 SEHNR and CDR2 FQNEAQ (reference sequence). After removal of 5 bases from V and 4 bases from J, the junction contained 18 bases not matched to a gene. CDR3 residues: CASSPSRLTSGVGPDTQYF. CDR3 in DNA: TGTGCCAGCAGCCCTTCCAGACTAACTAGCGGGGTTGGCCCAGATACGCAGTATTTT.

In this sample, this clonotype turned up a few times. The rearrangement uses TRBV9 and TRBJ2-1; 10 bases align to TRBD2. V was clipped by 7 bases and J by 4 bases; unmatched bases: 5. This CDR3 is 14 amino acids long. The germline CDR1 and CDR2 sequences are SGDLS and YYNGEE. CDR3 amino acids: CASQPAGGYNEQFF. The CDR3 DNA reads TGTGCCAGCCAACCAGCGGGAGGGTACAATGAGCAGTTCTTC.

This clonotype has more than one count but fewer than ten. The chain has TRBV5-1 and TRBJ1-1, with D possibly TRBD1 on 6 matching bases. Germline V gene sequence: CDR1 SGHRS, CDR2 YFSETQ. The CDR3 runs to 14 residues. The V end was cut by 5 bases, the J end by 3 bases, with 14 bases between. As DNA, the CDR3 is TGCGCCAGCAGAAACAGGGACCATGACACTGAAGCTTTCTTT. Translation gives CASRNRDHDTEAFF.

This clonotype showed up many times. This chain uses TRBV28 with TRBJ1-5; a possible D gene is TRBD1 (5 bases). This CDR3 spans 13 amino acids. Trimming took off 3 bases at V and 4 bases at J, with 7 bases between the two ends. In germline, CDR1 is MDHEN, CDR2 SYDVKM. The CDR3 coding sequence is TGTGCCAGCAGTTTGGGGCCAAATCAGCCCCAGCATTTT. It yields the protein CASSLGPNQPQHF.

The chain joins TRBV10-3 to TRBJ2-7; 7 bases match TRBD1. This CDR3 has 13 residues. CDR1 is ENHRY and CDR2 is SYGVKD in the germline V gene. The V and J ends lost 6 bases and 2 bases, in that order; junction bases with no gene match: 4. The CDR3 here is CAIRPGTAYEQYF. CDR3 DNA: TGTGCCATCAGACCAGGGACAGCCTACGAGCAGTACTTC.

This clonotype was detected only a few times. The J gene is TRBJ2-7, the V gene TRBV2, with D possibly matching TRBD2 (5 bases). In germline, CDR1 is SNHLY, CDR2 FYNNEI. The V end was cut by 2 bases, the J end by 3 bases, with 11 bases between. This CDR3 region has 14 residues. The CDR3 sequence is CASSEKSGNYEQYF. The CDR3 DNA sequence: TGTGCCAGCAGTGAAAAAAGCGGAAACTACGAGCAGTACTTC.

The chain is built from TRBV5-6 and TRBJ2-2; D perhaps matches TRBD1 (5 bases). The V gene lost 3 bases and the J gene lost 3 bases, with 9 bases spanning the gap. Germline V gene sequence: CDR1 SGHDT, CDR2 YYEEEE. The CDR3 length is 14 residues. The CDR3 DNA reads TGTGCCAGCAGCTGGCCGACAGACACCGGGGAGCTGTTTTTT. It is translated as CASSWPTDTGELFF.

This clonotype was found a few times. The V gene is TRBV4-1, the J gene TRBJ1-6, with D perhaps matching TRBD1 (5 bases). Trimming stripped 0 bases from V and 9 bases from J, with 9 bases between. The CDR3 is 14 amino acids. CDR1 is MGHRA and CDR2 is YSYEKL in the germline V gene. The CDR3 DNA reads as TGCGCCAGCAGCCAAGAGGGGCAGGCTTCACCCCTCCACTTT. It is translated as CASSQEGQASPLHF.

The chain recombines TRBV18 with TRBJ2-1, with D hard to call. V lost 1 base to trimming and J lost 1 base, with 8 bases between them. The CDR3 length is 15 residues. Germline assignment: CDR1 KGHSH and CDR2 LQKENI. CDR3 nucleotide sequence: TGTGCCAGCTCACCACTCCGCGGATCCTACAATGAGCAGTTCTTC. This gives the protein CASSPLRGSYNEQFF.

This clonotype was seen a few times. This chain joins TRBV29-1 and TRBJ2-3; 7 bases fit TRBD2. Trimming removed 0 bases from V and 1 base from J; junction bases left unmatched: 7. The CDR3 loop spans 16 amino acids. The germline V gene encodes CDR1 SQVTM and CDR2 ANQGSEA. The CDR3: CSVEDPAGAGTDTQYF. CDR3 in DNA: TGCAGCGTTGAAGATCCGGCGGGAGCTGGCACAGATACGCAGTATTTT.

This clonotype was found many times. This chain links TRBV7-8 with TRBJ2-2; D is perhaps TRBD1 or TRBD2 (6 bases each). The CDR3 is 15 residues long. Germline V gene sequence: CDR1 SGHVS, CDR2 FQNEAQ. V shed 1 base and J shed 5 bases, with 11 bases lying between them. The CDR3 is CASSLGGGQTGELFF. CDR3 coding DNA: TGTGCCAGCAGCTTAGGAGGGGGGCAGACCGGGGAGCTGTTTTTT. The variable domain in full, with the rest retrieved from reference TRBV7-8 and TRBJ2-2, is GAGVSQSPRYKVAKRGQDVALRCDPISGHVSLFWYQQALGQGPEFLTYFQNEAQLDKSGLPSDRFFAERPEGSVSTLKIQRTQQEDSAVYLCASSLGGGQTGELFFGEGSRLTVL.

This clonotype was recorded many times. V and J are TRBV3-1 and TRBJ1-3; D is perhaps TRBD1 (5 bases). The germline V gene has CDR1 LGHDT and CDR2 YNNKEL (reference sequence). V was shortened by 1 base and J by 0 bases, with 10 bases between the two germline ends. This CDR3 is 16 amino acids long. The CDR3 nucleotides are TGTGCCAGCAGCCAAGTCTCAGGGACCTCTGGAAACACCATATATTTT. Translating it yields CASSQVSGTSGNTIYF.

Ten or more counts support this clonotype. The chain recombines TRBV30 with TRBJ1-5; 8 bases line up with TRBD1. From germline, CDR1 is GTSNPN and CDR2 SVGIG (reference sequence). The V gene end was trimmed by 3 bases and the J gene end by 7 bases; junction bases not matched to a gene: 11. The CDR3 sequence is 15 residues long. This CDR3 reads CAWRGRGRPGQPQHF. CDR3 nucleotide sequence: TGTGCCTGGAGAGGCAGGGGGCGACCGGGGCAGCCCCAGCATTTT.

CDR3 sequence: CASNPGATNEKLFF. DNA of the CDR3: TGTGCCAGCAATCCAGGGGCAACTAATGAAAAACTGTTTTTT. This chain uses TRBV28 with TRBJ1-4; D is perhaps TRBD1 (6 bases). The germline V gene encodes CDR1 MDHEN and CDR2 SYDVKM. The V gene lost 7 bases and the J gene lost 0 bases, with 9 bases spanning the gap. CDR3 length equals 14 residues.

The rearrangement uses TRBV9 and TRBJ2-7, with D uncertain. CDR1 and CDR2 (germline): SGDLS, YYNGEE. The CDR3 length is 12 residues. The germline V and J ends were trimmed by 4 bases and 5 bases, with 10 bases remaining between them. The CDR3 nucleotides read TGTGCCAGCAGCCCAGGAAGGGACGAGCAGTACTTC. It encodes CASSPGRDEQYF.

This chain connects TRBV6-5 to TRBJ2-4; maybe TRBD1 (6 bases). The CDR3 is 17 amino acids. Trimming shortened V by 6 bases and J by 0 bases, and 18 bases separated the two germline ends. Germline CDR1 is MNHEY and CDR2 is SVGAGI. The CDR3 here is CASRPGQNRLAKNIQYF. CDR3 in DNA: TGTGCCAGCAGACCAGGACAGAACAGACTAGCCAAAAACATTCAGTACTTC.

This clonotype was seen a handful of times. This chain connects TRBV10-3 to TRBJ2-3; 8 bases map to TRBD1. CDR1 ENHRY and CDR2 SYGVKD come from the germline V gene. The V gene end was trimmed by 4 bases and the J gene end by 0 bases; junction bases not matched to a gene: 9. The CDR3 runs 17 residues. DNA for the CDR3: TGTGCCATCAGTGGAGGACAGGGTTCGAGAAGCACAGATACGCAGTATTTT. It translates to CAISGGQGSRSTDTQYF.

This clonotype appeared many times. V usage is TRBV12-3 or TRBV12-4 and J usage is TRBJ2-6; possible D gene TRBD1, 5 bases. This CDR3 region has 15 residues. Trimming stripped 4 bases from V and 2 bases from J, with 9 bases between. The CDR3 sequence is CASSSLGPGANVLTF. The CDR3 nucleotides are TGTGCCAGCAGTTCCCTGGGGCCTGGGGCCAACGTCCTGACTTTC.

In this sample, this clonotype turned up a few times. The chain is built from TRBV29-1 and TRBJ2-3; a weak D match, TRBD2 (5 bases). The V end was cut by 3 bases, the J end by 2 bases, with 15 bases between. The CDR3 is 15 residues long. Germline CDR1 and CDR2: SQVTM and ANQGSEA. The CDR3 is CSVDSGLAITDTQYF. The CDR3 DNA is TGCAGCGTTGACTCCGGGCTAGCCATCACAGATACGCAGTATTTT.

J is TRBJ2-4 and V is TRBV29-1; D gene ambiguous. There are 13 residues in the CDR3. CDR1 SQVTM and CDR2 ANQGSEA come from the germline V gene. Trimming took 3 bases from V and 7 from J, leaving 13 bases between them. DNA of the CDR3: TGCAGCGTTGAGGGCCCCCGGCGCAACATTCAGTACTTC. It encodes CSVEGPRRNIQYF.

This clonotype appeared many times. V usage is TRBV5-8 and J usage is TRBJ1-2, with 7 positions matching TRBD1. CDR3 length: 15 amino acids. Germline V gene sequence: CDR1 SGHTS, CDR2 YDEGEE. V was clipped by 0 bases and J by 0 bases; unmatched bases: 2. In DNA, the CDR3 is TGTGCCAGCAGCTTGGAGGGGGCACCTAACTATGGCTACACCTTC. The encoded protein is CASSLEGAPNYGYTF.